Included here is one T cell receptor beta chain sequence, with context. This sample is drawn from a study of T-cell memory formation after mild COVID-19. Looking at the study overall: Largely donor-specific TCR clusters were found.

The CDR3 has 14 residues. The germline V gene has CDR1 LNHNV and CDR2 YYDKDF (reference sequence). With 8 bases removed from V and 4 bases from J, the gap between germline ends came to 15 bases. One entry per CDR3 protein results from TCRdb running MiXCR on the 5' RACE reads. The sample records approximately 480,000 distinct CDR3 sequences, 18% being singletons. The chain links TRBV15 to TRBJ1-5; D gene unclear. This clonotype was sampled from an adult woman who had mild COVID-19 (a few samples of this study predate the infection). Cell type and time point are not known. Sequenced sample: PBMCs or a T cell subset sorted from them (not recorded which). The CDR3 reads CATGQSNLNQPQHF. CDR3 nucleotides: TGTGCCACCGGCCAATCCAACTTAAATCAGCCCCAGCATTTT.